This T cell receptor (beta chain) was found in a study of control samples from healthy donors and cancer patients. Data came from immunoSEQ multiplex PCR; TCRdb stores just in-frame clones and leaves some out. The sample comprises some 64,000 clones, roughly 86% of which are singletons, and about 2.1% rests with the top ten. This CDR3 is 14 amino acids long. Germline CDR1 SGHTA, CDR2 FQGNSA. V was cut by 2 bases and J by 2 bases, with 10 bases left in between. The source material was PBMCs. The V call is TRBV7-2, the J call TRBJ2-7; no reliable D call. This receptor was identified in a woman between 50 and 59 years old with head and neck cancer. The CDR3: CASSLSHSTYEQYF. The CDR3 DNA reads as TGTGCCAGCAGCTTATCCCACAGCACCTACGAGCAGTACTTC. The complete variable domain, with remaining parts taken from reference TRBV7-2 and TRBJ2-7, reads GAGVSQSPSNKVTEKGKDVELRCDPISGHTALYWYRQSLGQGLEFLIYFQGNSAPDKSGLPSDRFSAERTGGSVSTLTIQRTQQEDSAVYLCASSLSHSTYEQYFGPGTRLTVT.